These T cell receptor beta chains were read from a single sample in a study of identical twins. TCRdb called the 5' RACE reads again in MiXCR, with one record for every CDR3 protein. The sample comprises around 690,000 distinct CDR3 sequences, less than 25% of which are singletons, and about 4.5% rests with the top ten. This sample also belongs to another study, concerning T cells expressing NK-cell markers.

Sequenced input: PBMCs. The receptors stem from a woman younger than 30 in good health. The CDR3 runs from the conserved cysteine through the conserved F or W. Each record gives: V gene, clone size, D gene, J gene, CDR3 protein, CDR3 DNA. The D gene is left open where the match is weak. Size is omitted from some rows. Given values are once, few, many or a class for expanded clones.

TRBV29-1	NA	NA	TRBJ2-7	CSVGTETYEQYF	TGCAGCGTTGGTACAGAAACCTACGAGCAGTACTTC
TRBV12-3/TRBV12-4	NA	NA	TRBJ2-1	CASSFIGDEQFF	TGTGCCAGCAGTTTTATCGGGGATGAGCAGTTCTTC
TRBV24-1	NA	NA	TRBJ2-1	CATARDTSPHEQFF	TGTGCCACCGCGAGGGACACCAGCCCCCATGAGCAGTTCTTC
TRBV6-1	NA	NA	TRBJ2-3	CASRQIPRSTDTQYF	TGTGCCAGCAGACAGATCCCACGGAGCACAGATACGCAGTATTTT
TRBV15	NA	NA	TRBJ2-6	CATSRGGDGANVLTF	TGTGCCACCAGCAGAGGGGGAGATGGGGCCAACGTCCTGACTTTC
TRBV20-1	NA	TRBD2	TRBJ2-3	CSASRLAGLRRDTQYF	TGCAGTGCTAGCCGACTAGCGGGCCTCCGGAGAGATACGCAGTATTTT
TRBV12-3/TRBV12-4	NA	TRBD1	TRBJ1-2	CATRTGPNYGYTF	TGTGCCACCCGGACAGGCCCTAACTATGGCTACACCTTC
TRBV10-3	NA	NA	TRBJ1-4	CAIGGRINEKLFF	TGTGCCATCGGGGGCCGGATTAATGAAAAACTGTTTTTT
TRBV20-1	many	NA	TRBJ2-3	CSARLGDTQYF	TGCAGTGCGAGACTCGGGGATACGCAGTATTTT
TRBV12-3/TRBV12-4	NA	TRBD2	TRBJ2-1	CASSLALRGRAVNEQFF	TGTGCCAGCAGTTTAGCGCTACGAGGGAGGGCCGTCAATGAGCAGTTCTTC
TRBV12-3/TRBV12-4	few	NA	TRBJ2-7	CASSLQITYEQYF	TGTGCCAGCAGTCTTCAGATAACCTACGAGCAGTACTTC
TRBV5-1	few	NA	TRBJ2-1	CASSPNTNEQFF	TGCGCCAGCAGCCCAAACACCAATGAGCAGTTCTTC